This TCR beta chain appears in the sequencing data of a study of blood T cell repertoires in COVID-19. About the study: The samples span acute and convalescent COVID-19 from the United States, Italy and Spain.

In the authors' workflow: Reference gene primer amplification in the assay estimated nucleated cell counts. Only in-frame clones appear in the TCRdb table, and some are missing; sequencing was by immunoSEQ multiplex PCR. V and J calls and clone size are given by that table; D and trimming were obtained from the DNA. The sample yields nearly 350,000 clones, around nine tenths seen once. Germline V lookup: CDR1 SGDLS, CDR2 YYNGEE. The CDR3 runs 15 residues. V dropped 3 bases and J dropped 0; count of bases not matched to a gene: 3. The chain is built from TRBV9 and TRBJ2-1; 7 nucleotides match TRBD1. The specimen sequenced was peripheral blood. The TCR was taken from a woman younger than 30 who had recovered from COVID-19. The CDR3, as DNA: TGTGCCAGCAGCGCTCGACAGGGCTCCTACAATGAGCAGTTCTTC. Protein product: CASSARQGSYNEQFF.